The entry below describes one TCR beta chain. Its antigen is unknown. Just one base apart from a much larger clone, this may be a read error. This entry is derived from a study of blood T cells in healthy people across ages. Study observations and caveats: The long-lived group displayed more naive CD4+ cells, plus higher diversity, than the aged donors did.

A minimum of 7 million PBMCs was isolated per sample. The authors ran a second PCR of 7 to 11 cycles using a sample-barcoded 5' primer and a J-beta primer mix. TCRdb recomputed calls from the 5' RACE reads with MiXCR, one row per CDR3 protein. Here the sample spans about a million distinct CDR3 sequences, around 46% being singletons. This TCR came from a man aged 25 to 40 in good health. The sample consisted of blood.

CDR3 region: CASSQCGGAYEQYF. The CDR3 DNA follows: TGCGCCAGCAGCCAATGTGGGGGGGCCTACGAGCAGTACTTC. The V call is TRBV4-3, the J call TRBJ2-7; 7 positions match TRBD2. This CDR3 is built from 14 residues. J lost 2 bases, V lost 2 bases, and 3 bases had no gene match. Germline lookup yields CDR1 LGHNA and CDR2 YSLEER.